Following are 26 T cell receptor beta chains from one sample sequenced in a study of regulatory T cells in long-lasting Graves disease. Construction of the TCR beta libraries employed iRepertoire HTBI primers in conjunction with Arm-PCR of CDR3 regions. TCRdb used MiXCR to reprocess the multiplex PCR reads, holding one entry per CDR3 protein. The repertoire holds about 440,000 distinct CDR3 sequences, less than 20% seen once, with about 23% in the top ten. Time point denoted: newly diagnosed GD, antithyroid drugs for less than 3 months. TCR sequences were obtained from RNA taken from PBMCs. These data were also filed under a second study, of T cells in Graves' hyperthyroidism and ophthalmopathy.

The source material was peripheral blood mononuclear cells (PBMCs), sampled at new diagnosis, from a patient treated with antithyroid drugs. Receptors originate from a woman aged 18-30 years with Graves disease.

This clonotype has just a few counts. The gene calls are TRBV10-2 and TRBJ2-3; 14 bases are a match to TRBD2. This CDR3 is 15 amino acids long. Losses at the gene ends were 8 bases for V and 3 bases for J; bases not matched to a gene: 4. Germline CDR1 is WSHSY and CDR2 is SAAADI. The CDR3 region is CASGGLAGVTDTQYF. CDR3 nucleotide sequence: TGCGCCAGCGGGGGACTAGCGGGAGTGACAGATACGCAGTATTTT.

The CDR3 sequence is CSVDPGGSEQYF. The CDR3 DNA is TGCAGCGTTGACCCGGGGGGTTCCGAGCAGTACTTC. J is TRBJ2-7 and V is TRBV29-1; TRBD2 matches at 7 bases. Germline V gene lookup returns CDR1 SQVTM and CDR2 ANQGSEA. Unmatched junction bases numbered 5, after V lost 3 bases and J lost 6 bases. CDR3 length: 12 residues.

This clonotype occurred a few times. The V gene is TRBV10-3, the J gene TRBJ2-1; 8 positions match TRBD1. CDR3 length equals 16 residues. Trimming cost V 5 bases and J 6 bases; bases outside gene matches: 12. The germline V gene encodes CDR1 ENHRY and CDR2 SYGVKD. Here the CDR3 DNA reads TGTGCCATCAGTAACCCGGACAGGGAGGTGGGCAATGAGCAGTTCTTC. It translates to CAISNPDREVGNEQFF.

The chain uses TRBV27 and TRBJ2-5; no clear D gene. Germline V gene data show CDR1 as MNHEY and CDR2 as SMNVEV (reference sequence). Trimming removed 7 bases at V and 3 bases at J, with 9 bases between. The CDR3 runs to 12 residues. CDR3 in DNA: TGTGCCAGCAAGGTACCCAAAGAGACCCAGTACTTC. It translates to CASKVPKETQYF.

This clonotype was counted many times. The CDR3 DNA is TGTGCCAGCAGCTTAGTAGTATCGGGAGAGGTGAACACCGGGGAGCTGTTTTTT. It codes for CASSLVVSGEVNTGELFF. The V gene is TRBV11-2, the J gene TRBJ2-2, with a tentative D call TRBD2 (6 bases). Trimming shortened V by 1 base and J by 1 base, and 16 bases separated the two germline ends. Germline-derived CDR1 and CDR2 are SGHAT and FQNNGV. The CDR3 consists of 18 residues.

V and J are TRBV20-1 and TRBJ2-7; perhaps TRBD2 as D (5 bases). Trimming shortened V by 0 bases and J by 7 bases, and 19 bases separated the two germline ends. The CDR3 sequence is 15 residues long. The germline CDR1 and CDR2 sequences are DFQATT and SNEGSKA (reference sequence). The CDR3 DNA reads TGCAGTGCTAGAGATGGAAGCTCACTAGGCTCAGAGCAGTACTTC. Translated, it gives CSARDGSSLGSEQYF.

This clonotype showed up many times. The rearrangement uses TRBV30 and TRBJ2-7; 8 nucleotides agree with TRBD2. Germline lookup yields CDR1 GTSNPN and CDR2 SVGIG (reference sequence). The CDR3 sequence is 13 residues long. The V and J ends lost 3 bases and 5 bases, in that order; junction bases with no gene match: 6. The CDR3 reads CAWRRGLADEQYF. Written as DNA, the CDR3 is TGTGCCTGGAGACGAGGACTAGCAGACGAGCAGTACTTC.

The chain joins TRBV3-1 to TRBJ2-3; D gene uncertain. The germline gives CDR1 LGHDT, CDR2 YNNKEL (reference sequence). This CDR3 has 12 residues. V was cut by 3 bases and J by 5 bases, with 6 bases left in between. The DNA for the CDR3 is TGTGCCAGCAGCCATGGAATAGATACGCAGTATTTT. This sequence encodes CASSHGIDTQYF.

This clonotype was observed many times. The chain has TRBV7-8 and TRBJ2-1; 7 positions match TRBD2. CDR1 and CDR2 (germline): SGHVS, FQNEAQ. The CDR3 consists of 17 residues. V was pared by 5 bases and J by 0 bases, with 10 bases of the junction left unmatched. CDR3 amino acids: CASSQPRGGSSYNEQFF. CDR3 nucleotide sequence: TGTGCCAGCAGCCAACCCCGGGGCGGGAGCTCCTACAATGAGCAGTTCTTC.

This clonotype was observed a few times. The chain is built from TRBV7-9 and TRBJ2-1, with no clear D. The V gene's germline CDR1 is SEHNR and CDR2 FQNEAQ (reference sequence). The CDR3 sequence is 14 residues long. Trimming took 6 bases from V and 0 from J, leaving 9 bases between them. DNA of the CDR3: TGTGCCAGCAGGGAGAAGAGCTCCTACAATGAGCAGTTCTTC. As protein: CASREKSSYNEQFF. Based on the CDR3 plus reference TRBV7-9 and TRBJ2-1, the full variable domain is DTGVSQNPRHKITKRGQNVTFRCDPISEHNRLYWYRQTLGQGPEFLTYFQNEAQLEKSRLLSDRFSAERPKGSFSTLEIQRTEQGDSAMYLCASREKSSYNEQFFGPGTRLTVL.

This chain connects TRBV7-2 to TRBJ2-7; 9 nucleotides match TRBD1. CDR3 length: 17 residues. The germline V gene has CDR1 SGHTA and CDR2 FQGNSA. The J segment lost 3 bases and the V segment lost 0 bases, leaving 9 bases of the junction unmatched. The CDR3 sequence: CASSLAGGQGLFYEQYF. CDR3 DNA: TGTGCCAGCAGCTTAGCTGGGGGACAGGGTTTATTCTACGAGCAGTACTTC.

Ten or more counts support this clonotype. The chain combines TRBV7-2 with TRBJ2-3; D assignment may be TRBD1 or TRBD2 (6 bases each). CDR1 is SGHTA, CDR2 FQGNSA, per germline. The CDR3 spans 17 residues. The ends were cut back, 4 bases at V and 3 bases at J, with 20 bases in the middle. The DNA of the CDR3 is TGTGCCAGCAGCTCCGACAATGGGGGGCCCGGGACAGATACGCAGTATTTT. Translating gives CASSSDNGGPGTDTQYF. Complete variable domain (other parts from reference TRBV7-2 and TRBJ2-3): GAGVSQSPSNKVTEKGKDVELRCDPISGHTALYWYRQSLGQGLEFLIYFQGNSAPDKSGLPSDRFSAERTGGSVSTLTIQRTQQEDSAVYLCASSSDNGGPGTDTQYFGPGTRLTVL.

This clonotype showed up just a few times. V gene TRBV6-1 combines with J gene TRBJ2-2; D unclear. The ends were cut back, 10 bases at V and 2 bases at J, with 11 bases in the middle. Germline V CDR1 and CDR2: MNHNS, SASEGT. The CDR3 extends over 13 amino acids. The CDR3 reads CATLGPNTGELFF. The CDR3, as DNA: TGTGCCACGTTAGGACCCAACACCGGGGAGCTGTTTTTT.

In this sample, this clonotype turned up many times. V and J are TRBV27 and TRBJ1-2, with D maybe TRBD1 (5 bases). The V end lost 7 bases, the J end lost 8 bases, and 14 bases lay between the germline ends. Germline-derived CDR1 and CDR2 are MNHEY and SMNVEV (reference sequence). The CDR3 runs 12 residues. The CDR3 is CASKHRGEGYTF. CDR3 sequence (DNA): TGTGCCAGCAAACATAGGGGTGAGGGCTACACCTTC.

Note on this clonotype: Possible read error: a much larger clone is one base away. The chain joins TRBV9 to TRBJ2-5, with D perhaps TRBD1 (5 bases). This CDR3 region has 15 residues. The ends were cut back, 0 bases at V and 1 base at J, with 10 bases in the middle. Germline V gene sequence: CDR1 SGDLS, CDR2 YYNGEE. CDR3 amino acids: CASSVEDRAQETQYF. For the CDR3, the DNA is TGTGCCAGCAGCGTAGAAGACAGAGCCCAAGAGACCCAGTACTTC.

This clonotype was counted ten times or more. The V gene is TRBV6-2 or TRBV6-3, the J gene TRBJ2-1; D unresolved. Between the trimmed V and J ends, which lost 2 bases and 7 bases, there was a span of 12 bases. Germline-derived CDR1 and CDR2 are MNHEY and SVGEGT. There are 14 residues in the CDR3. This chain's CDR3 is CASSYTKVLNEQFF. The DNA for the CDR3 is TGTGCCAGCAGTTACACCAAGGTCCTAAATGAGCAGTTCTTC.

The chain joins TRBV14 to TRBJ2-1; the match to TRBD2 covers 15 bases. This CDR3 spans 16 amino acids. V shed 5 bases and J 6 bases; nucleotides not matched to a gene: 5. Germline lookup yields CDR1 SGHDN and CDR2 FVKESK. The CDR3 sequence is CASSSWTSGRGNEQFF. CDR3 bases: TGTGCCAGCAGCAGTTGGACTAGCGGGAGGGGCAATGAGCAGTTCTTC.

In regard to this clonotype: A read error is possible here, since a much larger clone lies one base away. The V and J genes are TRBV3-1 and TRBJ1-2; D not certain. Germline V CDR1 and CDR2: LGHDT, YNNKEL (reference sequence). This CDR3 contains 14 residues. Trimming took 0 bases from V and 8 from J, leaving 13 bases between them. Here the CDR3 reads CASSQDAPAEGYTF. The CDR3, as DNA: TGTGCCAGCAGCCAAGACGCGCCCGCAGAGGGCTACACCTTC.

V and J are TRBV10-3 and TRBJ2-7; 11 bases match TRBD2. CDR3 length: 14 amino acids. The germline gives CDR1 ENHRY, CDR2 SYGVKD. With V trimmed by 5 bases and J by 7 bases, 7 bases remained unmatched. Written as DNA, the CDR3 is TGTGCCATCAGTACCGGGACTAGCGGAGGGGAGCAGTACTTC. Translated: CAISTGTSGGEQYF.

This clonotype came up many times. The chain recombines TRBV12-3 or TRBV12-4 with TRBJ1-1; possibly TRBD1 for D (5 bases). Trimming removed 5 bases at V and 0 bases at J, with 10 bases between. The length of the CDR3 is 14 residues. The CDR3 loop is CASSRGLLNTEAFF. The DNA of the CDR3 is TGTGCCAGCAGTAGGGGACTTCTGAACACTGAAGCTTTCTTT.

Ten or more counts support this clonotype. V and J are TRBV5-4 and TRBJ2-1; no firm D call. CDR3 length equals 13 residues. Germline values: CDR1 SGHNT, CDR2 YYREEE (reference sequence). V shed 1 base and J shed 5 bases, with 7 bases lying between them. The CDR3 region is CASSLWADNEQFF. In DNA form, the CDR3 reads TGTGCCAGCAGCTTGTGGGCCGACAATGAGCAGTTCTTC.

This clonotype has ten or more counts. The CDR3 protein is CASSPAEQQYF. DNA of the CDR3: TGTGCCAGCTCACCAGCTGAACAGCAGTACTTC. This sequence joins TRBV18 and TRBJ2-5; D gene ambiguous. Trimming removed 2 bases at V and 11 bases at J, with 9 bases between. In germline, CDR1 is KGHSH, CDR2 LQKENI. CDR3 size: 11 residues.

In the case of this clonotype: A single base separates this from a much larger clone, so it may be a read error. This sequence joins TRBV11-2 and TRBJ2-3, with TRBD1 as a possible D gene (6 bases). Germline CDR1 SGHAT, CDR2 FQNNGV. The CDR3 length is 15 residues. The CDR3 DNA reads TGTGCCAACAGCTCTGTCGGACAGTCCACAGATACGCAGTATTTT. Translating gives CANSSVGQSTDTQYF.

This sequence joins TRBV6-1 and TRBJ2-7; 8 nucleotides line up with TRBD2. CDR1 and CDR2 (germline): MNHNS, SASEGT. V lost 6 bases and J lost 5; bases outside the gene matches: 9. CDR3 size: 14 residues. CDR3 bases: TGTGCCAGCAGATCCGTTCGGGGGGGTGACGAGCAGTACTTC. Protein sequence: CASRSVRGGDEQYF.

Concerning this clonotype itself: This may be a read error, as it is one base from a much larger clone. No conserved phenylalanine or tryptophan ends this CDR3, so it is likely a read error. The V gene is TRBV5-1, the J gene TRBJ2-7, with TRBD2 as a possible D gene (6 bases). Trimming took 6 bases from V and 3 from J, leaving 16 bases between them. Germline values: CDR1 SGHRS, CDR2 YFSETQ. CDR3 length equals 14 residues. The CDR3 sequence is CASTEGTGGYEQYL. CDR3 DNA: TGCGCCAGCACCGAAGGGACTGGGGGCTACGAGCAGTACCTC.

Ten or more counts support this clonotype. V usage is TRBV7-9 and J usage is TRBJ2-7; D is tentatively TRBD1 or TRBD2 (6 bases each). The length of the CDR3 is 14 residues. Germline CDR1 and CDR2: SEHNR and FQNEAQ (reference sequence). Trimming shortened V by 3 bases and J by 7 bases, and 16 bases separated the two germline ends. The CDR3 spells CASSFSTGGWEQYF. The CDR3, as DNA: TGTGCCAGCAGCTTCTCGACAGGAGGGTGGGAGCAGTACTTC.